The 22 T cell receptor beta chains listed next were all sequenced from one sample in a study of spatial heterogeneity in lung cancer. These TCRs are of unknown antigen specificity. The time point: sample taken at primary tumor resection. The study, taken as a whole, reports: Higher tumor mutation counts went along with higher counts of expanded intratumoral alpha and beta TCRs.

MiXCR was run by TCRdb on the 5' RACE reads, yielding one entry per CDR3 protein. The data contain about 6,000 distinct CDR3 sequences, roughly 15% of them seen just once; the ten biggest clones take up over 9%. This specimen was lung tumor tissue, taken at surgery. These receptor sequences come from a male donor with early-stage non-small cell lung cancer.

The J gene is TRBJ2-5, the V gene TRBV12-3 or TRBV12-4; 7 bases match TRBD1. The junction had 6 bases not matched to a gene; V was cut back by 1 base and J by 1 base. The CDR3 has 16 amino acids. Here the CDR3 DNA reads TGTGCCAGCAGTTTAGTGCCGGGACAGACCCAAGAGACCCAGTACTTC. Amino acids: CASSLVPGQTQETQYF.

This clonotype has a count of ten or more. The chain couples TRBV12-3 or TRBV12-4 to TRBJ2-2, with D possibly being TRBD2 (6 bases). Trimming stripped 5 bases from V and 5 bases from J, with 15 bases between. This CDR3 comprises 15 residues. The CDR3: CASSLGLARTGELFF. The CDR3 DNA is TGTGCCAGCAGTCTGGGACTGGCGAGGACCGGGGAGCTGTTTTTT.

The chain employs TRBV3-1 and TRBJ1-1, with D maybe TRBD1 (5 bases). This CDR3 has 14 residues. Germline V gene data show CDR1 as LGHDT and CDR2 as YNNKEL (reference sequence). Trimming stripped 2 bases from V and 4 bases from J, with 11 bases between. CDR3 region: CASSQMGEFTEAFF. The CDR3 nucleotides are TGTGCCAGCAGCCAAATGGGGGAATTCACTGAAGCTTTCTTT.

By frequency in the sample, this clonotype is medium-sized. The V gene is TRBV7-3, the J gene TRBJ1-6; 10 bases are a match to TRBD1. V shed 2 bases, J shed 9 bases, and the junction held 4 bases outside the gene matches. Germline V gives CDR1 SGHTA, CDR2 FQGTGA. The CDR3 consists of 15 residues. This CDR3 reads CASSLGTGEGSPLHF. CDR3 DNA: TGTGCCAGCAGCTTAGGGACAGGGGAAGGTTCACCCCTCCACTTT.

This clonotype was seen repeatedly, ten times or more. CDR3 bases: TGTGCCAGCAGTGATCCCGTGGACACTAGCACAGATACGCAGTATTTT. Its translation: CASSDPVDTSTDTQYF. The chain has TRBV2 and TRBJ2-3, with a weak D call TRBD1 (5 bases). This CDR3 region has 16 residues. V was shortened by 3 bases and J by 0 bases, with 13 bases between the two germline ends. CDR1 and CDR2 from the germline V gene are SNHLY and FYNNEI.

This clonotype is classed as medium-sized. The chain recombines TRBV7-6 with TRBJ2-3; no firm D call. CDR1 is SGHVS, CDR2 FNYEAQ, per germline. This CDR3 contains 15 residues. V was shortened by 5 bases and J by 3 bases, with 15 bases between the two germline ends. The CDR3 is CASSPAMVRTDTQYF. The CDR3 nucleotides read TGTGCCAGCAGCCCCGCTATGGTTCGAACAGATACGCAGTATTTT.

This clonotype is medium-sized by share. The chain combines TRBV5-1 with TRBJ2-3, with D possibly being TRBD2 (5 bases). Germline loops: CDR1 SGHRS, CDR2 YFSETQ. The CDR3 has 15 residues. Trimming took off 3 bases at V and 5 bases at J, with 16 bases between the two ends. CDR3 sequence (DNA): TGCGCCAGCAGCTCCCCAGCGGATCTCGGAGATACGCAGTATTTT. Its protein product is CASSSPADLGDTQYF.

V usage is TRBV6-6 and J usage is TRBJ1-5; D call uncertain. This CDR3 has 15 residues. In germline, CDR1 is MNHNY, CDR2 SVGAGI (reference sequence). V was clipped by 4 bases and J by 7 bases, with 17 bases between them. As DNA, the CDR3 is TGTGCCAGCAGTTTATCGCCCCGGGAAGGCCAGCCCCAGCATTTT. It is translated as CASSLSPREGQPQHF.

By sample fraction, this clonotype is medium-sized. The V and J genes are TRBV30 and TRBJ2-7, with 9 bases fitting TRBD1. This CDR3 spans 12 amino acids. V dropped 5 bases and J dropped 4; count of bases not matched to a gene: 3. Per the germline V gene, CDR1 is GTSNPN and CDR2 is SVGIG (reference sequence). The DNA for the CDR3 is TGTGCCTGGGGACAGGGGATTTACGAGCAGTACTTC. Protein sequence: CAWGQGIYEQYF.

This clonotype was counted at least ten times. The chain links TRBV12-3 or TRBV12-4 to TRBJ2-7; 13 bases map to TRBD2. This CDR3 has 15 residues. V shed 1 base and J 7 bases; nucleotides not matched to a gene: 4. The CDR3 coding sequence is TGTGCCAGCAGTTTAGGGACTAGCGGGAGAGGTGAGCAGTACTTC. This codes for CASSLGTSGRGEQYF.

By sample share, this clonotype is medium-sized (0.01 to 0.1%). J is TRBJ2-7 and V is TRBV6-1; TRBD1 aligns across 9 bases. The CDR3 is made up of 13 amino acids. The V gene's germline CDR1 is MNHNS and CDR2 SASEGT. V lost 4 bases to trimming and J lost 6 bases; unmatched junction nucleotides: 4. The CDR3 DNA follows: TGTGCCAGCAGTGCAACGACAGGGGGCGAGCAGTACTTC. Residues: CASSATTGGEQYF.

This clonotype qualifies as medium-sized (0.01 to 0.1%). The V and J genes are TRBV5-8 and TRBJ2-3; maybe TRBD1 (5 bases). CDR3 length: 15 amino acids. Between the trimmed V and J ends, which lost 5 bases and 2 bases, there was a span of 15 bases. Germline CDR1 is SGHTS and CDR2 is YDEGEE. The CDR3 DNA reads TGTGCCAGCAGGCCTGAGGTAGGACACACAGATACGCAGTATTTT. Translation gives CASRPEVGHTDTQYF.

This clonotype was detected a few times. The J gene is TRBJ2-3, the V gene TRBV6-6; 8 bases fit TRBD1. This CDR3 comprises 15 residues. Germline assignment: CDR1 MNHNY and CDR2 SVGAGI (reference sequence). The J segment lost 0 bases and the V segment lost 5 bases, leaving 4 bases of the junction unmatched. The CDR3 DNA reads as TGTGCCAGCAGTGCCCGGGACAGGAGCACAGATACGCAGTATTTT. Translation gives CASSARDRSTDTQYF.

This clonotype was seen ten or more times. This chain connects TRBV7-9 to TRBJ1-1; TRBD1 is a possible D gene (6 bases). Trimming shortened V by 2 bases and J by 1 base, and 11 bases separated the two germline ends. The CDR3 loop spans 15 amino acids. Germline CDR1 reads SEHNR; CDR2 reads FQNEAQ (reference sequence). CDR3 amino acids: CASSLFQQGNTEAFF. CDR3 coding DNA: TGTGCCAGCAGCTTATTCCAACAGGGGAACACTGAAGCTTTCTTT.

This clonotype was detected many times. The chain employs TRBV6-5 and TRBJ1-6; D unresolved. Per the germline V gene, CDR1 is MNHEY and CDR2 is SVGAGI. Trimming took 2 bases from V and 0 from J, leaving 14 bases between them. This CDR3 has 18 residues. The CDR3 reads CASSYRWAGPSYNSPLHF. Written as DNA, the CDR3 is TGTGCCAGCAGTTACCGGTGGGCAGGTCCCTCCTATAATTCACCCCTCCACTTT.

This rearrangement joins TRBV12-3 or TRBV12-4 to TRBJ2-5; D could derive from TRBD1 or TRBD2 (5 bases each). V lost 6 bases and J 5 bases, leaving 13 bases between the germline ends. The CDR3 runs 13 residues. The CDR3 DNA reads TGTGCCAGCAGCTGGGAAGGGACGGAGACCCAGTACTTC. This encodes CASSWEGTETQYF.

This clonotype is classed as medium-sized (0.01 to 0.1%). The V call is TRBV5-6, the J call TRBJ1-4, with 9 bases identical to TRBD1. Germline V gene data show CDR1 as SGHDT and CDR2 as YYEEEE. The CDR3 covers 15 residues. V was clipped by 4 bases and J by 8 bases; unmatched bases: 9. The CDR3 protein is CASSRRTGVGEKLFF. The CDR3 bases are TGTGCCAGCAGCCGGAGGACAGGGGTGGGCGAAAAACTGTTTTTT. The full variable domain, its missing parts supplied by reference TRBV5-6 and TRBJ1-4, is DAGVTQSPTHLIKTRGQQVTLRCSPKSGHDTVSWYQQALGQGPQFIFQYYEEEERQRGNFPDRFSGHQFPNYSSELNVNALLLGDSALYLCASSRRTGVGEKLFFGSGTQLSVL.

This chain links TRBV12-3 or TRBV12-4 with TRBJ2-1, with D maybe TRBD1 (6 bases). The CDR3 covers 15 residues. With 6 bases removed from V and 5 bases from J, the gap between germline ends came to 17 bases. DNA of the CDR3: TGTGCCAGCAGCGCCGGGACACCTCCCCACAATGAGCAGTTCTTC. It specifies CASSAGTPPHNEQFF.

Sample share makes this clonotype medium-sized. The chain uses TRBV20-1 and TRBJ1-5; 9 nucleotides agree with TRBD1. The germline gives CDR1 DFQATT, CDR2 SNEGSKA (reference sequence). This CDR3 comprises 15 residues. V shed 2 bases and J 6 bases; nucleotides not matched to a gene: 8. CDR3 DNA sequence: TGCAGTGCTAGATCCCCGGGACAGGGACGTCAGCCCCAGCATTTT. Its protein product is CSARSPGQGRQPQHF.

By share of the sample, this clonotype is medium-sized (0.01 to 0.1%). J is TRBJ2-1 and V is TRBV6-1; possibly TRBD2 for D (5 bases). Germline CDR1 and CDR2: MNHNS and SASEGT. Trimming shortened V by 6 bases and J by 9 bases, and 21 bases separated the two germline ends. This CDR3 contains 15 residues. The CDR3, as DNA: TGTGCCAGCAGCCGGGGTCTAGTTGGCCTGGGTGAGCAGTTCTTC. Its translation is CASSRGLVGLGEQFF.

This chain links TRBV29-1 with TRBJ1-4; weak D call: TRBD1 (5 bases). Germline V lookup: CDR1 SQVTM, CDR2 ANQGSEA. V lost 5 bases, J lost 8 bases, and 9 bases lay in between. The CDR3 contains 11 residues. The CDR3 nucleotides read TGCAGCGTTTCCAAGGGGGAAAAACTGTTTTTT. Translated, it gives CSVSKGEKLFF.

The chain recombines TRBV6-2 or TRBV6-3 with TRBJ2-3; D is unresolved. V dropped 6 bases and J dropped 2 bases, with 18 bases sitting between them. Germline CDR1 reads MNHEY; CDR2 reads SVGEGT. CDR3 length: 16 residues. The CDR3 coding sequence is TGTGCCAGCAGATTAAAGCCGACTCGGATCACAGATACGCAGTATTTT. It encodes CASRLKPTRITDTQYF.